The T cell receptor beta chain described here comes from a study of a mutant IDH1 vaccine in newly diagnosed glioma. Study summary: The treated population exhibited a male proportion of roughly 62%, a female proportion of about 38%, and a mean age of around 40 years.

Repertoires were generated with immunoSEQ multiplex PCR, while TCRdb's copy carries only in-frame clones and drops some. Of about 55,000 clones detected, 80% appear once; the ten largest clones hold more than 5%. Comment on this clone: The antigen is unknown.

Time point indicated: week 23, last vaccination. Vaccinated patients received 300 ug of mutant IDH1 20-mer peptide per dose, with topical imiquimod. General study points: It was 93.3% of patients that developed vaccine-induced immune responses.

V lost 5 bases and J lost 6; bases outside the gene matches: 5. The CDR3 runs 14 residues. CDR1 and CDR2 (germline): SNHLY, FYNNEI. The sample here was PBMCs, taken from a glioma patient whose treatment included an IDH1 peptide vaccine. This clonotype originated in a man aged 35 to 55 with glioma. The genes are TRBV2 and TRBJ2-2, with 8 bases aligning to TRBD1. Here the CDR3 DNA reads TGTGCCAGCAGTCTCCGACAGGGGCCCGGGGAGCTGTTTTTT. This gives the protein CASSLRQGPGELFF.